The subject of this entry is one TCR beta chain. Its target is not known. Then a second PCR, running roughly 6 to 11 cycles, was carried out with a sample-barcoded 5' primer and a J-beta primer mix. One entry per CDR3 protein, called by TCRdb with MiXCR from the 5' RACE reads. The sample lists 1,300,000 or so distinct CDR3 sequences, approximately 59% occurring once. The data derive from a study of blood T cells in healthy people across ages. Findings and limits, study-wide: Naive and antigen-experienced cells were not separated, limiting conclusive comparison.

The CDR3 has 16 residues. The V and J ends lost 6 bases and 4 bases, in that order; junction bases with no gene match: 14. Germline V CDR1 and CDR2: SNHLY, FYNNEI. This sequence joins TRBV2 and TRBJ1-1, with TRBD1 matching 7 bases. The sequenced sample was blood. The origin of this receptor is a young man in good health. The CDR3 DNA is TGTGCCAGCAGCCCCCAACAGGGGTTGCTGAGCACTGAAGCTTTCTTT. It encodes CASSPQQGLLSTEAFF.